Below, 5 T cell receptor beta chains from the same sample are listed, as sequenced in a study of cytomegalovirus exposure and HLA in healthy donors. 13 Jbeta primers and 60 Vbeta primers were used for the PCR. Clones were read by immunoSEQ multiplex PCR, and TCRdb kept only the in-frame ones, dropping some. This table has approximately 80,000 clones, about 68% appearing once. The sequenced material came from PBMCs. The origin of the receptors is a man aged 25-45 years in good health and CMV-seropositive.

The CDR3 here is CASIRQGGSNQPQHF. The CDR3 DNA is TGTGCCAGCATCCGACAGGGAGGTAGCAATCAGCCCCAGCATTTT. This chain joins TRBV28 and TRBJ1-5; TRBD1 aligns across 7 bases. In germline, CDR1 is MDHEN, CDR2 SYDVKM. After removal of 7 bases from V and 0 bases from J, the junction contained 6 bases not matched to a gene. The CDR3 has 15 amino acids. Full variable domain (rest looked up from reference TRBV28 and TRBJ1-5): DVKVTQSSRYLVKRTGEKVFLECVQDMDHENMFWYRQDPGLGLRLIYFSYDVKMKEKGDIPEGYSVSREKKERFSLILESASTNQTSMYLCASIRQGGSNQPQHFGDGTRLSIL.

The rearrangement links TRBV4-2 to TRBJ1-2; 7 bases are shared with TRBD1. The trim removed 6 bases at V and 0 bases at J, leaving 4 bases unmatched. Per germline, CDR1 LGHNA and CDR2 YNFKEQ. CDR3 length: 14 amino acids. The CDR3 loop reads CASRGTAANYGYTF. CDR3 sequence (DNA): TGTGCCAGCAGAGGGACAGCCGCTAACTATGGCTACACCTTC.

The chain joins TRBV5-4 to TRBJ2-2, with 8 positions matching TRBD2. There are 15 residues in the CDR3. CDR1 is SGHNT and CDR2 is YYREEE in the germline V gene (reference sequence). V gave up 4 bases and J gave up 5 bases; unmatched junction bases: 7. CDR3 bases: TGTGCCAGCAGCCCCCGGGGGGGAGGAACCGGGGAGCTGTTTTTT. It is translated as CASSPRGGGTGELFF. Full variable domain (missing parts from reference TRBV5-4 and TRBJ2-2): ETGVTQSPTHLIKTRGQQVTLRCSSQSGHNTVSWYQQALGQGPQFIFQYYREEENGRGNFPPRFSGLQFPNYSSELNVNALELDDSALYLCASSPRGGGTGELFFGEGSRLTVL.

The chain is built from TRBV29-1 and TRBJ2-1, with 10 bases lining up with TRBD2. Germline V lookup: CDR1 SQVTM, CDR2 ANQGSEA. The CDR3 spans 14 residues. The V and J ends lost 6 bases and 4 bases, in that order; junction bases with no gene match: 6. This CDR3 is CSVSSGRRYNEQFF. The CDR3 nucleotides read TGCAGCGTGAGTAGCGGGAGGCGTTACAATGAGCAGTTCTTC.

The genes are TRBV28 and TRBJ1-2; TRBD1 matches 7 bases. The V and J ends lost 7 bases and 4 bases, in that order; junction bases with no gene match: 3. Looked up from germline, CDR1 is MDHEN and CDR2 is SYDVKM. The CDR3 spans 12 residues. CDR3 in DNA: TGTGCCAGCATAAAGGGGGCCTATGGCTACACCTTC. Translating it yields CASIKGAYGYTF.